What follows is one TCR beta chain and its context. The sequenced target, TCR beta, came from blood CD8+ and CD4+ T cells. This record belongs to a study of CD8 T cells in Susac syndrome. CDR3 length equals 14 residues. Germline loops: CDR1 LGHDT, CDR2 YNNKEL (reference sequence). V lost 0 bases and J lost 3, with 9 bases in between. Random hexamers primed reverse transcription of about 0.5 to 1 ug RNA. Across 54 Vbeta and 13 Jbeta, immunoSEQ multiplex PCR amplified TCR beta CDR3. TCRdb re-called the immunoSEQ multiplex PCR reads through MiXCR, storing one row per CDR3 protein. This sample has 200,000 to 250,000 distinct CDR3 sequences; 80% to 95% occur once, and the top ten carry about 0.15%.

This receptor was obtained from a human donor with multiple sclerosis. The chain employs TRBV3-1 and TRBJ2-7, with D uncertain. The sample was CD8+ T cells from PBMCs. CDR3 loop: CASSQDVDLYEQYF. The CDR3 nucleotides read TGTGCCAGCAGCCAAGATGTGGATCTCTACGAGCAGTACTTC.